This T cell receptor (beta chain) comes out of a study of neurological immune-mediated disorders. Study-level results: The highest TCR clonal expansion occurred in HTLV-1-associated myelopathy; multiple sclerosis fell below healthy controls.

There are 18 residues in the CDR3. The V gene's germline CDR1 is SGHDT and CDR2 YYEEEE. The J segment lost 4 bases and the V segment lost 3 bases, leaving 8 bases of the junction unmatched. Unsorted libraries used 2 million PBMCs kept at -80 degrees C. Many counts were recorded for this clonotype. The antigen remains unidentified. 5'RACE employing 10-nucleotide random UMIs yielded the cDNA. TCRdb reanalysed the 5' RACE reads using MiXCR and keeps one entry per CDR3 protein. Of under 70,000 distinct CDR3 sequences listed, roughly 3.5% are singletons. The TCR was taken from a woman under 40 with multiple sclerosis. Source material: PBMCs. The gene calls are TRBV5-6 and TRBJ2-6, with TRBD1 matching 12 bases. The CDR3: CASSSGDRGLSGANVLTF. The CDR3 coding sequence is TGTGCCAGCAGCTCGGGGGACAGGGGGCTATCCGGGGCCAACGTCCTGACTTTC.